This T cell receptor beta chain was recorded in a study of regulatory T cells in long-lasting Graves disease. Points from the study as a whole: Persistent patients had a count of shared public clonotypes (2,741) that exceeded that of new patients (about 970).

This clonotype appeared many times. Its antigen is unknown. Time point given: newly diagnosed GD, antithyroid drugs for less than 3 months. The TCR library used RNA extracted from PBMCs. A blood draw put about 9.9 milliliters of peripheral blood into EDTA tubes. The authors built TCR beta libraries using iRepertoire HTBI primers and Arm-PCR of CDR3 regions. TCRdb recomputed calls from the multiplex PCR reads with MiXCR, one row per CDR3 protein. The top ten clones hold 25% of a sample with around 500,000 distinct CDR3 sequences, roughly 15% of them seen once. This same sample was also part of a study on T cells in Graves' hyperthyroidism and ophthalmopathy. From that report: With the HTBI primer set, the TCR CDR3 went through a first round of RT-PCR.

This material consisted of peripheral blood mononuclear cells (PBMCs), taken at new diagnosis, from a patient treated with antithyroid drugs. The origin of this receptor is a woman aged 40 to 65 with Graves disease.

Written as DNA, the CDR3 is TGTGCCAGCAGACAAGAGGGATTTCGGGGCTACACCTTC. Translating it yields CASRQEGFRGYTF. This chain uses TRBV6-1 with TRBJ1-2; no firm D call. Trimming cost V 6 bases and J 8 bases, with 16 bases left between them. Germline-derived CDR1 and CDR2 are MNHNS and SASEGT. The CDR3 spans 13 residues.